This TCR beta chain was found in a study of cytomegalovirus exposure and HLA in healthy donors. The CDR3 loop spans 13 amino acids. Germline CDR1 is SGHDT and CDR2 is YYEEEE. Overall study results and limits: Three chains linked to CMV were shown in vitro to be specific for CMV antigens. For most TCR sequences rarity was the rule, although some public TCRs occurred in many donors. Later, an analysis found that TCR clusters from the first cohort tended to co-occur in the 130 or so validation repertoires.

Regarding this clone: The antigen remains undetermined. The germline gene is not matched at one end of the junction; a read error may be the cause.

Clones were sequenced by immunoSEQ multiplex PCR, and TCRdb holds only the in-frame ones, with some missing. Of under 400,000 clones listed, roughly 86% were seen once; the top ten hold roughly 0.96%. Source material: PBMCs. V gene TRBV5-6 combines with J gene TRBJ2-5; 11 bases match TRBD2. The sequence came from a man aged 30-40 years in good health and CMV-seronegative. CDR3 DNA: TGTGCCAGCAGCTTCCCTAGCGGGGGGTCCCAGCACTTC. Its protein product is CASSFPSGGSQHF.